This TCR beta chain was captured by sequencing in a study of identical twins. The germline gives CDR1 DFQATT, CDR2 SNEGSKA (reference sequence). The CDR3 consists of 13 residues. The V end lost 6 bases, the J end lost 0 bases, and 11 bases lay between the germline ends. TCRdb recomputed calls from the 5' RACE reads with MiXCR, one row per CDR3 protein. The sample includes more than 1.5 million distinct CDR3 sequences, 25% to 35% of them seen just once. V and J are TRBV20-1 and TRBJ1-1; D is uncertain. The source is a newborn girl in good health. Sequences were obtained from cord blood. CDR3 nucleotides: TGCAGTGCGCGACGGGTTTTGAACACTGAAGCTTTCTTT. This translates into CSARRVLNTEAFF.